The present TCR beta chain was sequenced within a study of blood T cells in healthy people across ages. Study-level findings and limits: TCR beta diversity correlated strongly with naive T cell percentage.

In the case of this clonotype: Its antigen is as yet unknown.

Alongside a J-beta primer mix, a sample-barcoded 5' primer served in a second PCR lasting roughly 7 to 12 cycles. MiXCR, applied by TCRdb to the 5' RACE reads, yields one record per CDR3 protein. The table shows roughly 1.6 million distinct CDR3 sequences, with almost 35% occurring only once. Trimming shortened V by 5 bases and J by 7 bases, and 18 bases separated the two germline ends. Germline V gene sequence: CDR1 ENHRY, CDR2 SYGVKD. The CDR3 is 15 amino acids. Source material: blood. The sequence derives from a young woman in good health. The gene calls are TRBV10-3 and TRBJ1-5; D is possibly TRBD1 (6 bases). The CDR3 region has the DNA TGTGCCATCAGTCCCCGCCGGGACACGGGGCAGCCCCAGCATTTT. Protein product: CAISPRRDTGQPQHF.